This T cell receptor (beta chain) appears in the sequencing data of a study of cytomegalovirus exposure and HLA in healthy donors. Primers included in the PCR were 60 Vbeta and 13 Jbeta primers. As originally analysed: In a later analysis, of 80 million to 90 million unique beta chains, around 11 million appeared in at least two donors. The data were produced by immunoSEQ multiplex PCR, yet TCRdb's version contains in-frame clones alone and is incomplete. V and J calls and clone size follow that table, whereas D and trimming were derived from the DNA. The sample has some 150,000 clones, 65% to 85% seen once; the top ten hold 1.3% to 1.5%. The ends were cut back, 3 bases at V and 2 bases at J, with 13 bases in the middle. The CDR3 runs 15 residues. CDR1 is SGHDT and CDR2 is YYEEEE in the germline V gene. The study sampled nominally healthy donors, though unrecorded immune exposures were likely.

Sequencing was performed on PBMCs. The receptor was derived from a man in his sixties in good health and CMV-seronegative. This chain connects TRBV5-6 to TRBJ2-3; a weak D match, TRBD2 (6 bases). CDR3 sequence reads: CASSWAGPITDTQYF. DNA for the CDR3: TGTGCCAGCAGCTGGGCGGGGCCTATCACAGATACGCAGTATTTT.